This is a list of T cell receptor beta chains from one sample in a study of cytomegalovirus exposure and HLA in healthy donors. Clones were sequenced by immunoSEQ multiplex PCR, and TCRdb holds only the in-frame ones, with some missing. The sample consists of some 120,000 clones, over 75% of them appearing once. The sequenced material came from PBMCs. All receptors come from a man between 35 and 55 years old in good health and CMV-seropositive. Each CDR3 is given with its conserved first and last residue. D genes are given only for firm matches. Expanded clones are given a class, and other clones once, few, many or no size at all.

j_call: TRBJ1-4; v_call: TRBV5-6; clone_size: -; d_call: -; cdr3_nt: TGTGCCAGCAGTACCGGGATGGGGGCCCTCAATGAAAAACTGTTTTTT; cdr3_aa: CASSTGMGALNEKLFF
j_call: TRBJ2-3; v_call: TRBV6-4; clone_size: -; d_call: TRBD2; cdr3_nt: TGTGCCAGCAGTGAAGGAGCGGGGGGGCCGGGCACAGATACGCAGTATTTT; cdr3_aa: CASSEGAGGPGTDTQYF
j_call: TRBJ2-3; v_call: TRBV10-1; clone_size: few; d_call: TRBD1; cdr3_nt: TGCGCCAGCAGACTCGTCACAGGGGGGGATACGCAGTATTTT; cdr3_aa: CASRLVTGGDTQYF
j_call: TRBJ2-7; v_call: TRBV28; clone_size: -; d_call: TRBD1; cdr3_nt: TGTGCCAGCAGTATTGGACAGGGGGTGGACGAGCAGTACTTC; cdr3_aa: CASSIGQGVDEQYF
j_call: TRBJ2-3; v_call: TRBV7-8; clone_size: -; d_call: -; cdr3_nt: TGTGCCAGCAGCCTAGAGGCGGGGCTCCAGACAGATACGCAGTATTTT; cdr3_aa: CASSLEAGLQTDTQYF
j_call: TRBJ1-1; v_call: TRBV18; clone_size: once; d_call: TRBD1; cdr3_nt: TGTGCCAGCTCCCCTAGGGACAGGGAAAAAGCTTTCTTT; cdr3_aa: CASSPRDREKAFF
j_call: TRBJ1-6; v_call: TRBV7-9; clone_size: -; d_call: -; cdr3_nt: TGTGCCAGCAGCTCCGGCCAGGGTTTCTATAATTCACCCCTCCACTTT; cdr3_aa: CASSSGQGFYNSPLHF
j_call: TRBJ2-4; v_call: TRBV10-2; clone_size: few; d_call: -; cdr3_nt: TGCGCCAGCAGTGACAGGGCCCTCACCAAAAACATTCAGTACTTC; cdr3_aa: CASSDRALTKNIQYF
j_call: TRBJ1-5; v_call: TRBV2; clone_size: -; d_call: -; cdr3_nt: TGTGCCAGCAGTGAAGGACTCAGGGAGCCCCAGCATTTT; cdr3_aa: CASSEGLREPQHF
j_call: TRBJ2-7; v_call: TRBV6-5; clone_size: few; d_call: TRBD1; cdr3_nt: TGTGCCAGCCAGGGGGCGGTCCCGGGAGAGCAGTACTTC; cdr3_aa: CASQGAVPGEQYF
j_call: TRBJ2-3; v_call: TRBV4-3; clone_size: -; d_call: -; cdr3_nt: TGCGCCAGCAGCCAAGGGGTGTCGACGACCGGGGATACGCAGTATTTT; cdr3_aa: CASSQGVSTTGDTQYF
j_call: TRBJ1-2; v_call: TRBV7-3; clone_size: -; d_call: TRBD1; cdr3_nt: TGTGCCAGCAGCTTAAGTCCAGGGACAGGGGGAGCTGGCTACACCTTC; cdr3_aa: CASSLSPGTGGAGYTF
j_call: TRBJ1-1; v_call: TRBV15; clone_size: -; d_call: -; cdr3_nt: TGTGCCACCAGCAGTCAGGGGACCAACACTGAAGCTTTCTTT; cdr3_aa: CATSSQGTNTEAFF
j_call: TRBJ2-3; v_call: TRBV6-5; clone_size: -; d_call: -; cdr3_nt: TGTGCCAGCAGTTCCAACCGACAGCGCGCAGATACGCAGTATTTT; cdr3_aa: CASSSNRQRADTQYF
j_call: TRBJ2-5; v_call: TRBV21-1; clone_size: -; d_call: -; cdr3_nt: TGTGCCAGCAGCACCCTTAATTGGGAGCACGAGACCCAGTACTTC; cdr3_aa: CASSTLNWEHETQYF
j_call: TRBJ1-6; v_call: TRBV7-9; clone_size: -; d_call: -; cdr3_nt: TGTGCCAGCAGCTGGAGTGGGAGGGGAAATTCACCCCTCCACTTT; cdr3_aa: CASSWSGRGNSPLHF
j_call: TRBJ1-1; v_call: TRBV13; clone_size: -; d_call: -; cdr3_nt: TGTGCCAGCAGCCGGGGGGGGCCGGGGGGCACTGAAGCTTTCTTT; cdr3_aa: CASSRGGPGGTEAFF
j_call: TRBJ2-5; v_call: TRBV18; clone_size: -; d_call: -; cdr3_nt: TGTGCCAGCTCACCAGGAGGCTTGGAGACCCAGTACTTC; cdr3_aa: CASSPGGLETQYF
j_call: TRBJ2-1; v_call: TRBV2; clone_size: once; d_call: TRBD2; cdr3_nt: TGTGCCAGCCTAACTAGCGGGGGGCCATCCTACAATGAGCAGTTCTTC; cdr3_aa: CASLTSGGPSYNEQFF
j_call: TRBJ1-2; v_call: TRBV6-5; clone_size: -; d_call: TRBD1; cdr3_nt: TGTGCCAGCAGCCCTGGGACAGGGGTTGGCTACACCTTC; cdr3_aa: CASSPGTGVGYTF
j_call: TRBJ1-2; v_call: TRBV30; clone_size: -; d_call: TRBD1; cdr3_nt: TGTGCCTGGAGTGTACCCCGACAGGGGCATGGCTACACCTTC; cdr3_aa: CAWSVPRQGHGYTF
j_call: TRBJ1-6; v_call: TRBV6-5; clone_size: -; d_call: TRBD1; cdr3_nt: TGTGCCAGCAGGGACCGGGACAGCGGTTCACCCCTCCACTTT; cdr3_aa: CASRDRDSGSPLHF
j_call: TRBJ2-7; v_call: TRBV5-5; clone_size: -; d_call: -; cdr3_nt: TGTGCCAGCAGTCCCGCCTACGAGCAGTACTTC; cdr3_aa: CASSPAYEQYF
j_call: TRBJ1-6; v_call: TRBV27; clone_size: -; d_call: TRBD1; cdr3_nt: TGTGCCAGCAGTTTATCTCGGCTGGGGACAGGGGCCAGGGAGAGCTCCTATAATTCACCCCTCCACTTT; cdr3_aa: CASSLSRLGTGARESSYNSPLHF
j_call: TRBJ2-4; v_call: TRBV29-1; clone_size: -; d_call: TRBD2; cdr3_nt: TGCAGCGTTCATAGCGGGGGATTAAACATTCAGTACTTC; cdr3_aa: CSVHSGGLNIQYF
j_call: TRBJ2-2; v_call: TRBV6-5; clone_size: -; d_call: TRBD1; cdr3_nt: TGTGCCAGCAGTTACTCGACGGCAGGGGGAACCGGGGAGCTGTTTTTT; cdr3_aa: CASSYSTAGGTGELFF
j_call: TRBJ1-2; v_call: TRBV30; clone_size: -; d_call: -; cdr3_nt: TGTGCCTGGAGTGTCAGTTGGGGAGCTGGCTACACCTTC; cdr3_aa: CAWSVSWGAGYTF
j_call: TRBJ2-7; v_call: TRBV7-9; clone_size: -; d_call: -; cdr3_nt: TGTGCCAGCAGCCCATGGACGCAGGGTTTGAAGCTTCAGCAGTACTTC; cdr3_aa: CASSPWTQGLKLQQYF
j_call: TRBJ1-3; v_call: TRBV7-9; clone_size: few; d_call: -; cdr3_nt: TGTGCCAGCAGCACCGGGATCCTCTCTGGAAACACCATATATTTT; cdr3_aa: CASSTGILSGNTIYF
j_call: TRBJ1-1; v_call: TRBV4-3; clone_size: few; d_call: -; cdr3_nt: TGCGCCAGCAGCCAAGATCAAGCAGTTCGGGACACTGAAGCTTTCTTT; cdr3_aa: CASSQDQAVRDTEAFF
j_call: TRBJ1-5; v_call: TRBV2; clone_size: -; d_call: -; cdr3_nt: TGTGCCATAGGGGCCGGACAGCCCGGTCAGCCCCAGCATTTT; cdr3_aa: CAIGAGQPGQPQHF
j_call: TRBJ2-1; v_call: TRBV5-1; clone_size: few; d_call: TRBD1; cdr3_nt: TGCGCCAGCAGAGATAATGTTATGGGACAGAATGAGCAGTTCTTC; cdr3_aa: CASRDNVMGQNEQFF
j_call: TRBJ1-1; v_call: TRBV4-2; clone_size: -; d_call: -; cdr3_nt: TGTGCCAGCAGCCCTCGGTGGAGGGCGAACACTGAAGCTTTCTTT; cdr3_aa: CASSPRWRANTEAFF
j_call: TRBJ1-2; v_call: TRBV25-1; clone_size: -; d_call: TRBD1; cdr3_nt: TGTGCCAGCAGGGCCGGGGACAGAGCTAACTATGGCTACACCTTC; cdr3_aa: CASRAGDRANYGYTF
j_call: TRBJ2-2; v_call: TRBV5-1; clone_size: -; d_call: -; cdr3_nt: TGCGCCAGCAGCTTGGGACAGATTAACACCGGGGAGCTGTTTTTT; cdr3_aa: CASSLGQINTGELFF
j_call: TRBJ2-7; v_call: TRBV5-1; clone_size: -; d_call: -; cdr3_nt: TGCGCCAGCAGCTTGGGGGCAGGGGACACCTACGAGCAGTACTTC; cdr3_aa: CASSLGAGDTYEQYF
j_call: TRBJ2-2; v_call: TRBV9; clone_size: -; d_call: TRBD1; cdr3_nt: TGTGCCAGCAGCGTAGCTACTCCGGGACAGGGAGGGGAGCTGTTTTTT; cdr3_aa: CASSVATPGQGGELFF
j_call: TRBJ2-6; v_call: TRBV5-1; clone_size: few; d_call: -; cdr3_nt: TGCGCCAGCAGCTCCTGGGGGGGGGCGGAAGGGGCCAACGTCCTGACTTTC; cdr3_aa: CASSSWGGAEGANVLTF
j_call: TRBJ2-6; v_call: TRBV11-1; clone_size: -; d_call: -; cdr3_nt: TGTGCCAGCAACAGACGTCGTCCCTCTGGGGCCAACGTCCTGACTTTC; cdr3_aa: CASNRRRPSGANVLTF
j_call: TRBJ2-3; v_call: TRBV10-2; clone_size: -; d_call: TRBD2; cdr3_nt: TGCGCCACCAGTCTAGCGGGGTTTACAGATACGCAGTATTTT; cdr3_aa: CATSLAGFTDTQYF
j_call: TRBJ1-4; v_call: TRBV19; clone_size: -; d_call: TRBD1; cdr3_nt: TGTGCCAGTAGTGAGGGACAGGGAAGAGCTAATGAAAAACTGTTTTTT; cdr3_aa: CASSEGQGRANEKLFF
j_call: TRBJ2-3; v_call: TRBV27; clone_size: -; d_call: -; cdr3_nt: TGTGCCAGCACCCAAGGGCGGAGGCCCAGCACAGATACGCAGTATTTT; cdr3_aa: CASTQGRRPSTDTQYF
j_call: TRBJ1-1; v_call: TRBV7-2; clone_size: -; d_call: TRBD1; cdr3_nt: TGTGCCAGCAGCTCACAGGGGGAGGGCACTGAAGCTTTCTTT; cdr3_aa: CASSSQGEGTEAFF
j_call: TRBJ2-1; v_call: TRBV5-4; clone_size: -; d_call: TRBD1; cdr3_nt: TGTGCCAGCAGCTTCGGGACAGGGCGACACAATGAGCAGTTCTTC; cdr3_aa: CASSFGTGRHNEQFF
j_call: TRBJ2-1; v_call: TRBV19; clone_size: -; d_call: TRBD2; cdr3_nt: TGTGCCAGCAGATCTAGCGGGGCGCCCTACAATGAGCAGTTCTTC; cdr3_aa: CASRSSGAPYNEQFF
j_call: TRBJ2-7; v_call: TRBV7-3; clone_size: -; d_call: TRBD1; cdr3_nt: TGTGCCAGCAGCCCCGGGACAGTAAGGGCCTACGAGCAGTACTTC; cdr3_aa: CASSPGTVRAYEQYF
j_call: TRBJ2-3; v_call: TRBV7-3; clone_size: -; d_call: -; cdr3_nt: TGTGCCAGCAGCTTACGTGCGAGCACAGATACGCAGTATTTT; cdr3_aa: CASSLRASTDTQYF
j_call: TRBJ2-5; v_call: TRBV5-1; clone_size: -; d_call: TRBD2; cdr3_nt: TGCGCCAGCAGCACACGGGGGGACTCAAGACAAGAGACCCAGTACTTC; cdr3_aa: CASSTRGDSRQETQYF
j_call: TRBJ1-4; v_call: TRBV6-1; clone_size: -; d_call: TRBD1; cdr3_nt: TGTGCCACCGCAAGACAGGGTTTCAATGAAAAACTGTTTTTT; cdr3_aa: CATARQGFNEKLFF
j_call: TRBJ1-1; v_call: TRBV7-9; clone_size: -; d_call: -; cdr3_nt: TGTGCCAGCAGCTCCCTCGGGGGACGGGACACTGAAGCTTTCTTT; cdr3_aa: CASSSLGGRDTEAFF
j_call: TRBJ1-1; v_call: TRBV14; clone_size: -; d_call: -; cdr3_nt: TGTGCCAGCAGCCTCGGACAGTCCACTGAAGCTTTCTTT; cdr3_aa: CASSLGQSTEAFF